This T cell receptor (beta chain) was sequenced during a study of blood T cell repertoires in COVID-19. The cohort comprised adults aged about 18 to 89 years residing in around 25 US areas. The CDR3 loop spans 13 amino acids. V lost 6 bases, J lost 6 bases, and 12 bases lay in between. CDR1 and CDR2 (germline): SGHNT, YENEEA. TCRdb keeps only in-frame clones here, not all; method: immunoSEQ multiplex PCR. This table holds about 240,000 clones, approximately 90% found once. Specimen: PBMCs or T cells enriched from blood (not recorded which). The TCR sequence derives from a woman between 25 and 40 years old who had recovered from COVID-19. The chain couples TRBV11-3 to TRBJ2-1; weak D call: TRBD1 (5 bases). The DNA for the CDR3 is TGTGCCAGCAGTTGGGGCCCGCCCAATGAGCAGTTCTTC. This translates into CASSWGPPNEQFF.